The 24 T cell receptor beta chains listed next were all sequenced from one sample in a study of CD8+CD57+ T cells in acquired aplastic anemia. Genomic DNA acted as the template from which TCR beta VDJ combination and CDR3 sequence profiling were carried out. TCRdb reprocessed the reads with MiXCR, giving one entry per CDR3 protein. This sample has fewer than 300,000 distinct CDR3 sequences, with 82% found just once. It was patients with CD8+CD57+ cell expansion by flow cytometry who were chosen for sequencing. Sequencing was done on a sample of sorted CD4+, CD8+, or CD8+CD57+ T cells (not recorded which) from PBMCs. These receptors all stem from a human donor with aplastic anemia.

V usage is TRBV2 and J usage is TRBJ2-7; 7 bases fit TRBD2. CDR1 is SNHLY and CDR2 is FYNNEI in the germline V gene. The CDR3 covers 14 residues. In nucleotides, the CDR3 is TGTGCCAGCGGGGACGGCGGGGGTTACTACGAGCATTACGTC. As protein: CASGDGGGYYEHYV.

On this clonotype itself: This is likely a read error, given that the CDR3 carries no conserved phenylalanine or tryptophan at its end. This sequence joins TRBV2 and TRBJ2-5, with D perhaps matching TRBD2 (5 bases). This CDR3 region has 14 residues. V shed 10 bases and J shed 1 base, with 16 bases lying between them. Germline V gives CDR1 SNHLY, CDR2 FYNNEI. The DNA of the CDR3 is TGTGCCACCAGCAGAGGGTCAATCCAAGAGACCCAGTACTGC. Translated: CATSRGSIQETQYC.

A word on this clonotype: Sequence at one end of the junction differs from germline and may be a read error. The chain links TRBV24-1 to TRBJ2-1; 7 bases line up with TRBD2. Per germline, CDR1 KGHDR and CDR2 SFDVKD. The CDR3 sequence is 16 residues long. DNA of the CDR3: TGTGCCACCAGCCAAGAACGGGCGGGGGACTACAATGGGCAGGTCTTC. Encoded protein: CATSQERAGDYNGQVF.

Regarding this clonotype: One end of the junction varies from germline; a read error may be responsible. V and J are TRBV24-1 and TRBJ2-6; weak D call: TRBD1 (5 bases). Germline CDR1 reads KGHDR; CDR2 reads SFDVKD. The CDR3 runs to 13 residues. In nucleotides, the CDR3 is TGTGCCACCAGGCACTCTGGGGCCAACGTCCTGCGTTTC. Protein sequence: CATRHSGANVLRF.

Turning to this clonotype: A read error is likely, as this CDR3 ends without the conserved phenylalanine or tryptophan. No DNA is shown, since the ends of the CDR3 on it are uncertain; the CDR3 is the one TCRdb lists. The chain couples TRBV2 to TRBJ1-1; whether TRBD1, the table's D call, matches the DNA was not checked. Germline lookup yields CDR1 SNHLY and CDR2 FYNNEI. The CDR3 spans 15 amino acids, including both terminal residues. This chain's CDR3 is CASGDDGTDTQDFFP.

A word on this clonotype: At one end the junction does not follow the germline gene, possibly because of a read error. The chain uses TRBV9 and TRBJ1-6, with a tentative D call TRBD1 (5 bases). Germline CDR1 reads SGDLS; CDR2 reads YYNGEE. The length of the CDR3 is 14 residues. CDR3 sequence reads: CASSSDGGVSPPHF. The CDR3 coding sequence is TGTGCCAGCAGCTCGGATGGGGGAGTGTCACCCCCCCACTTT. Supplemented by reference TRBV9 and TRBJ1-6, the full variable domain reads DSGVTQTPKHLITATGQRVTLRCSPRSGDLSVYWYQQSLDQGLQFLIQYYNGEERAKGNILERFSAQQFPDLHSELNLSSLELGDSALYFCASSSDGGVSPPHFGNGTRLTVT.

This chain connects TRBV7-3 to TRBJ1-1, with D maybe TRBD1 (5 bases). V was shortened by 4 bases and J by 14 bases, with 26 bases between the two germline ends. This CDR3 contains 15 residues. The germline V gene has CDR1 SGHTA and CDR2 FQGTGA. CDR3 sequence reads: CASSSAGTWNKAQFF. The CDR3 nucleotides read TGTGCCAGCAGCTCAGCTGGGACTTGGAACAAGGCACAGTTCTTT.

Points on this clonotype: One end of the junction does not line up with germline, which may come from a read error. The gene calls are TRBV7-2 and TRBJ1-6; D remains ambiguous. The CDR3 extends over 14 amino acids. Germline V gene data show CDR1 as SGHTA and CDR2 as FQGNSA. CDR3 sequence: CASSLYNLVTPHFF. The CDR3 DNA follows: TGTGCCAGCAGCTTGTACAACCTAGTTACGCCCCATTTCTTT.

The gene calls are TRBV19 and TRBJ1-6; D unclear. From germline, CDR1 is LNHDA and CDR2 SQIVND (reference sequence). Trimming cost V 5 bases and J 8 bases, with 10 bases left between them. The CDR3 runs to 13 residues. DNA of the CDR3: TGTGCCAGTAGTTTCGAGGGAGATTCACCCCTCCACTTT. The encoded protein is CASSFEGDSPLHF. The entire variable domain, with the rest obtained from reference TRBV19 and TRBJ1-6, is as follows: DGGITQSPKYLFRKEGQNVTLSCEQNLNHDAMYWYRQDPGQGLRLIYYSQIVNDFQKGDIAEGYSVSREKKESFPLTVTSAQKNPTAFYLCASSFEGDSPLHFGNGTRLTVT.

This rearrangement joins TRBV2 to TRBJ2-7; D is uncertain. CDR3 size: 13 residues. Trimming removed 8 bases from V and 6 bases from J, with 17 bases in between. Per germline, CDR1 SNHLY and CDR2 FYNNEI. The CDR3 bases are TGTGCCAGCGGTAGCAGTTTTTCGGTCGAGCAGTACTTC. This translates into CASGSSFSVEQYF.

This chain connects TRBV7-9 to TRBJ1-1; 8 bases fit TRBD1. In germline, CDR1 is SEHNR, CDR2 FQNEAQ (reference sequence). V lost 3 bases, J lost 14 bases, and 17 bases stayed unmatched. CDR3 length equals 15 residues. CDR3 amino acids: CASSFHRTGNTEEFF. The DNA for the CDR3 is TGTGCCAGCAGCTTTCATAGGACAGGGAACACTGAAGAGTTCTTT.

This clonotype was seen just once. One junction end disagrees with the germline gene, perhaps due to a read error. This rearrangement joins TRBV7-2 to TRBJ2-1; D may be TRBD2 (5 bases). The CDR3 covers 13 residues. The germline gives CDR1 SGHTA, CDR2 FQGNSA. CDR3 sequence (DNA): TGTGCCAGCAGCCCCTACGGGGTAGCCCAACCGGGGTTC. It encodes CASSPYGVAQPGF. The variable domain in full, with the rest retrieved from reference TRBV7-2 and TRBJ2-1, is GAGVSQSPSNKVTEKGKDVELRCDPISGHTALYWYRQSLGQGLEFLIYFQGNSAPDKSGLPSDRFSAERTGGSVSTLTIQRTQQEDSAVYLCASSPYGVAQPGFGPGTRLTVL.

The rearrangement uses TRBV7-8 and TRBJ2-3, with D perhaps matching TRBD2 (7 bases). Germline lookup yields CDR1 SGHVS and CDR2 FQNEAQ. V shed 5 bases and J shed 11 bases, with 23 bases lying between them. This CDR3 is 15 amino acids long. CDR3 sequence: CASSVGGGSTAKQYF. CDR3 in DNA: TGTGCCAGCAGCGTAGGGGGAGGGAGCACAGCGAAGCAGTATTTT. Supplemented by reference TRBV7-8 and TRBJ2-3, the full variable domain reads GAGVSQSPRYKVAKRGQDVALRCDPISGHVSLFWYQQALGQGPEFLTYFQNEAQLDKSGLPSDRFFAERPEGSVSTLKIQRTQQEDSAVYLCASSVGGGSTAKQYFGPGTRLTVL.

Worth noting for this clonotype: This likely comes from a read error, as the CDR3 has no conserved phenylalanine or tryptophan at its end. The DNA is omitted, as the CDR3 cannot be located on it reliably, and the CDR3 follows TCRdb's listing. This chain connects TRBV9 to TRBJ1-1. The CDR3 spans 13 amino acids, including both terminal residues. Germline V gene data show CDR1 as SGDLS and CDR2 as YYNGEE. CDR3 protein: CASGATGNIQYFV.

The chain couples TRBV7-2 to TRBJ1-1; D is perhaps TRBD1 (6 bases). From germline, CDR1 is SGHTA and CDR2 FQGNSA. The CDR3 sequence is 15 residues long. The V gene lost 2 bases and the J gene lost 13 bases, with 23 bases spanning the gap. The CDR3 sequence: CASSLHRATSYGYFF. Written as DNA, the CDR3 is TGTGCCAGCAGCTTACACAGGGCCACCAGCTATGGCTATTTCTTT.

This clonotype was seen only once. The chain links TRBV15 to TRBJ1-6; D is undetermined. Germline V gene sequence: CDR1 LNHNV, CDR2 YYDKDF (reference sequence). V was cut by 4 bases and J by 8 bases, with 6 bases left in between. The CDR3 is 12 amino acids. In DNA, the CDR3 is TGTGCCACCAGCACCTCGGATTCACCCCTCCACTTT. This encodes CATSTSDSPLHF. The full variable domain, in which reference TRBV15 and TRBJ1-6 provide the parts outside the CDR3, is DAMVIQNPRYQVTQFGKPVTLSCSQTLNHNVMYWYQQKSSQAPKLLFHYYDKDFNNEADTPDNFQSRRPNTSFCFLDIRSPGLGDTAMYLCATSTSDSPLHFGNGTRLTVT.

Comments on this clonotype: The conserved closing phenylalanine or tryptophan is absent in this CDR3, likely reflecting a read error. Because the CDR3's place on the DNA is in doubt, the DNA is left out and the CDR3 is given as listed by TCRdb. The CDR3 loop reads CASSVVAWSQDY. The rearrangement uses TRBV7-9 and TRBJ2-5. CDR1 SEHNR and CDR2 FQNEAQ come from the germline V gene (reference sequence). From its first to its last residue, the CDR3 has 12 amino acids.

The CDR3 spells CASSHRDRVGEFF. CDR3 in DNA: TGTGCCAGCAGCCATCGGGACAGGGTGGGAGAGTTCTTT. This chain joins TRBV16 and TRBJ1-1; 9 bases are a match to TRBD1. Losses at the gene ends were 3 bases for V and 14 bases for J; bases not matched to a gene: 10. Germline V gene data show CDR1 as KGHSY and CDR2 as FQNENV. The CDR3 is made up of 13 amino acids.

A remark on this clonotype: The conserved phenylalanine or tryptophan is not found at the CDR3 terminus, so this likely reflects a read error. No DNA is shown, since the ends of the CDR3 on it are uncertain; the CDR3 is the one TCRdb lists. V is TRBV9 and J is TRBJ1-2. The CDR3 numbers 13 amino acids, ends counted. Germline V gene sequence: CDR1 SGDLS, CDR2 YYNGEE. The CDR3 sequence is CASGEAGNIQYSV.

The rearrangement uses TRBV7-3 and TRBJ2-7, with D unclear. There are 13 residues in the CDR3. With 5 bases removed from V and 3 bases from J, the gap between germline ends came to 11 bases. Germline V lookup: CDR1 SGHTA, CDR2 FQGTGA. CDR3 DNA: TGTGCCAGCAGCATAGCCGCGAGCTACGAGCAGTACTTC. This codes for CASSIAASYEQYF.

With respect to this clonotype: Its ends do not fully match the called genes, so a read error is possible. The V and J genes are TRBV19 and TRBJ1-1; D is uncertain. CDR3 length: 15 amino acids. The V gene's germline CDR1 is LNHDA and CDR2 SQIVND (reference sequence). CDR3 sequence reads: CASSIASAANTEPFF. CDR3 DNA: TGTGCCAGTAGTATAGCTAGCGCAGCCAACACTGAACCGTTCTTC.

A note on this clonotype: The junction departs from the called germline gene at one end, perhaps through a read error. The J gene is TRBJ1-1, the V gene TRBV7-2; D gene uncertain. Germline lookup yields CDR1 SGHTA and CDR2 FQGNSA. This CDR3 has 14 amino acids. DNA for the CDR3: TGTGCCAGCAGCGATTACAGCGGCGCCGCTGAAGCCTACTTT. This encodes CASSDYSGAAEAYF.

The rearrangement joins TRBV9 to TRBJ2-1; no firm D call. The J call may not be correct, given that the DNA end is closer to TRBJ2-4. The V gene's germline CDR1 is SGDLS and CDR2 YYNGEE. This CDR3 region has 12 residues. CDR3 sequence (DNA): TGTGCCAGCGGAGACGTGGGGAACATTCAGTACTTC. Its protein product is CASGDVGNIQYF.

The chain combines TRBV20-1 with TRBJ2-3; D is possibly TRBD1 or TRBD2 (5 bases each). Germline V lookup: CDR1 DFQATT, CDR2 SNEGSKA (reference sequence). The ends were cut back, 5 bases at V and 4 bases at J, with 13 bases in the middle. The length of the CDR3 is 13 residues. The CDR3: CSAAPGRADTQYF. CDR3 bases: TGCAGTGCTGCTCCAGGGCGGGCAGATACGCAGTATTTT.